The clone carrying this TCR beta chain was picked up a small number of times. What it binds is not known. CDR3 length: 15 residues. V was clipped by 2 bases and J by 4 bases, with 12 bases between them. CDR1 and CDR2 from the germline V gene are SGHTA and FQGNSA. This record belongs to a study of early T cells in non-severe SARS-CoV-2 infection. Study at large: The study sequenced bulk RNA from unsorted whole blood, with chains unpaired. Study conclusions and caveats: Matches to VDJdb favored anti-spike CD8 responses and missed private and CD4 specificities.

Unique molecular identifiers tagged individual cDNA molecules. Via MiXCR, TCRdb re-called the 5' RACE reads, giving one row per CDR3 protein. The sample lists 76,000 or so distinct CDR3 sequences, approximately 10% occurring once. The clonotype originates from an adult who was a healthcare worker with PCR-confirmed SARS-CoV-2 infection or an uninfected control (not recorded which). The V and J genes are TRBV7-2 and TRBJ1-3; D might be TRBD1 (5 bases). Sequencing was performed on whole blood. CDR3 residues: CASSLRGGGGNTIYF. The DNA of the CDR3 is TGTGCCAGCAGCTTAAGGGGCGGAGGAGGAAACACCATATATTTT.